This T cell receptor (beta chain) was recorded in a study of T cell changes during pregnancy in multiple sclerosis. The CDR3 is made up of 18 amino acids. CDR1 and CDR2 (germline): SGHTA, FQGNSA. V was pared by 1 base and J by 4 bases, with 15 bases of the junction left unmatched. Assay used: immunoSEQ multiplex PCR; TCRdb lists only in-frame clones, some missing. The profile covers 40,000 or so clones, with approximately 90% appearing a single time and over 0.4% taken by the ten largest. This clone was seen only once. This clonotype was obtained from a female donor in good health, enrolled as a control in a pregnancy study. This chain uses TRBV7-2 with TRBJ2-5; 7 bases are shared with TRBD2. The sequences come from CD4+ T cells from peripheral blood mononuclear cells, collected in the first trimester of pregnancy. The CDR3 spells CASSLVAGLAGGGETQYF. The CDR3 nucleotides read TGTGCCAGCAGCTTAGTCGCGGGGCTAGCTGGCGGGGGAGAGACCCAGTACTTC.